These T cell receptor beta chains were read from a single sample in a study of blood T cell repertoires in COVID-19. Libraries were prepared by immunoSEQ multiplex PCR; TCRdb keeps only in-frame clonotypes and omits some of them. The table shows tens of thousands of clones, with around four fifths occurring only once. Sequenced material: peripheral blood. The receptors were gathered from a human donor in a cohort sampled during active COVID-19. CDR3s include the opening cysteine and the closing phenylalanine or tryptophan. A D gene is named only where the DNA matches it firmly. Where a row states a size, it is once, few, many or the class of an expanded clone; other rows omit it.

D: TRBD1; J: TRBJ1-1; V: TRBV12-3/TRBV12-4; size: -; DNA: TGTGCCAGCAGAGGGACAGAGAACACTGAAGCTTTCTTT; CDR3: CASRGTENTEAFF
D: TRBD1; J: TRBJ1-4; V: TRBV2; size: -; DNA: TGTGCCAGCACCGGACAGGGTAATGAAAAACTGTTTTTT; CDR3: CASTGQGNEKLFF
D: TRBD2; J: TRBJ2-7; V: TRBV24-1; size: -; DNA: TGTGCCACCAGTGACCCTACTAGCGGGAGAGAGTACGAGCAGTACTTC; CDR3: CATSDPTSGREYEQYF
D: -; J: TRBJ2-2; V: TRBV2; size: -; DNA: TGTGCCAGCAGTGAGCGGAGAGCGAACACCGGGGAGCTGTTTTTT; CDR3: CASSERRANTGELFF
D: TRBD1; J: TRBJ2-4; V: TRBV11-2; size: -; DNA: TGTGCCAGCAGCTCCTTAACAACAGGGGGTCTGGCCAAAAACATTCAGTACTTC; CDR3: CASSSLTTGGLAKNIQYF
D: -; J: TRBJ2-1; V: TRBV18; size: -; DNA: TGTGCCAGCTCACCACCGGGCCCGGCGTTCTACAATGAGCAGTTCTTC; CDR3: CASSPPGPAFYNEQFF
D: -; J: TRBJ2-1; V: TRBV27; size: -; DNA: TGTGCCAGCAGTTTGGGTGGGACACCCTACAATGAGCAGTTCTTC; CDR3: CASSLGGTPYNEQFF
D: TRBD1; J: TRBJ1-2; V: TRBV7-2; size: -; DNA: TGTGCCAGCAGCGTAAGACAGGGGGCTGGCTACACCTTC; CDR3: CASSVRQGAGYTF
D: TRBD1; J: TRBJ2-1; V: TRBV5-6; size: -; DNA: TGTGCCAGCAGCTTGGGGACAGGGAAAAATGAGCAGTTCTTC; CDR3: CASSLGTGKNEQFF
D: -; J: TRBJ1-1; V: TRBV29-1; size: -; DNA: TGCAGCGTTGAAGATCTGGGGCAGATAAGGACTGAAGCTTTCTTT; CDR3: CSVEDLGQIRTEAFF
D: TRBD2; J: TRBJ2-1; V: TRBV6-5; size: -; DNA: TGTGCCAGCAAGCCGGGACTAGCTAACAATGAGCAGTTCTTC; CDR3: CASKPGLANNEQFF
D: TRBD1; J: TRBJ1-2; V: TRBV6-1; size: -; DNA: TGTGCCAGCAGTGAAGCGGGACAGGGAAACTATGGCTACACCTTC; CDR3: CASSEAGQGNYGYTF
D: -; J: TRBJ2-1; V: TRBV5-6; size: -; DNA: TGTGCCAGCAGCTTACAGGACAGACCCTACAATGAGCAGTTCTTC; CDR3: CASSLQDRPYNEQFF
D: TRBD2; J: TRBJ2-7; V: TRBV19; size: -; DNA: TGTGCCAGTAGTCCGTCGACTAGCACCTACGAGCAGTACTTC; CDR3: CASSPSTSTYEQYF
D: -; J: TRBJ1-3; V: TRBV19; size: -; DNA: TGTGCCAGTAGTATCGACCGGGACATCTCTGGAAACACCATATATTTT; CDR3: CASSIDRDISGNTIYF
D: TRBD2; J: TRBJ2-7; V: TRBV10-2; size: -; DNA: TGCGCCAGCAGTGACGGCGGGGGGGTCTACGAGCAGTACTTC; CDR3: CASSDGGGVYEQYF
D: TRBD2; J: TRBJ2-3; V: TRBV10-3; size: -; DNA: TGTGCCATCAAGACTAGCGGGAGCACAGATACGCAGTATTTT; CDR3: CAIKTSGSTDTQYF
D: TRBD1; J: TRBJ2-7; V: TRBV18; size: -; DNA: TGTGCCAGCTCACCACCGAGTCCGGGACAGGGGGGCTACGAGCAGTACTTC; CDR3: CASSPPSPGQGGYEQYF
D: TRBD1; J: TRBJ1-2; V: TRBV19; size: -; DNA: TGTGCCAGTAGTATAGCCCAGGGGGCGAACTATGGCTACACCTTC; CDR3: CASSIAQGANYGYTF
D: -; J: TRBJ1-2; V: TRBV6-5; size: -; DNA: TGTGCCAGCAGTAGTTATCAGGGAAATGGCTACACCTTC; CDR3: CASSSYQGNGYTF
D: -; J: TRBJ2-7; V: TRBV10-1; size: -; DNA: TGCGCCAGCAGTGCGGGGAGCTCCTACGAGCAGTACTTC; CDR3: CASSAGSSYEQYF
D: TRBD1; J: TRBJ1-4; V: TRBV19; size: -; DNA: TGTGCCAGCCATGGACAGGGGTATGCAACTAATGAAAAACTGTTTTTT; CDR3: CASHGQGYATNEKLFF
D: TRBD2; J: TRBJ2-5; V: TRBV29-1; size: -; DNA: TGCAGCGTTCCCGGGACTAGCGGGCGGGAGACCCAGTACTTC; CDR3: CSVPGTSGRETQYF
D: TRBD2; J: TRBJ2-3; V: TRBV7-9; size: -; DNA: TGTGCCAGCAGCTTACTAAGCGGGAGGGCCTCAACAGATACGCAGTATTTT; CDR3: CASSLLSGRASTDTQYF
D: TRBD2; J: TRBJ2-1; V: TRBV9; size: -; DNA: TGTGCCAGCGGCCCGGGACTAGCGGGAGTAAGTGAGCAGTTCTTC; CDR3: CASGPGLAGVSEQFF
D: TRBD1; J: TRBJ2-7; V: TRBV7-9; size: -; DNA: TGTGCCAGCAGCCCACAGGGGGGCTCCTACGAGCAGTACTTC; CDR3: CASSPQGGSYEQYF
D: -; J: TRBJ2-2; V: TRBV3-1/TRBV3-2; size: -; DNA: TGTGCCAGCAGCCAAGGGGGGGGCAGGGAGCTGTTTTTT; CDR3: CASSQGGGRELFF
D: TRBD1; J: TRBJ1-1; V: TRBV28; size: -; DNA: TGTGCCAGCAAAACAGGGGGACACACTGAAGCTTTCTTT; CDR3: CASKTGGHTEAFF
D: TRBD1; J: TRBJ2-2; V: TRBV5-1; size: -; DNA: TGCGCCAGCAGCTTGGGCAGGGGGCAAACGAACACCGGGGAGCTGTTTTTT; CDR3: CASSLGRGQTNTGELFF
D: -; J: TRBJ1-1; V: TRBV24-1; size: -; DNA: TGTGCCACCAGTGATACAGGGAGCGACACTGAAGCTTTCTTT; CDR3: CATSDTGSDTEAFF
D: TRBD2; J: TRBJ2-2; V: TRBV14; size: -; DNA: TGTGCCAGCAGCCAAGAGTGGGGACTAGCGGGGTCAAACACCGGGGAGCTGTTTTTT; CDR3: CASSQEWGLAGSNTGELFF
D: TRBD1; J: TRBJ2-3; V: TRBV4-1; size: -; DNA: TGCGCCAGCAGCCCCCAGGGACAGAGGGATACGCAGTATTTT; CDR3: CASSPQGQRDTQYF
D: -; J: TRBJ1-1; V: TRBV29-1; size: -; DNA: TGCAGCGTTGGGTCCTATCTGAACACTGAAGCTTTCTTT; CDR3: CSVGSYLNTEAFF
D: -; J: TRBJ1-2; V: TRBV15; size: -; DNA: TGTGCCACCAGCAGGGGGGGTCATCCAAACTATGGCTACACCTTC; CDR3: CATSRGGHPNYGYTF
D: -; J: TRBJ2-2; V: TRBV28; size: -; DNA: TGTGCCAGCAGGGCTCGCGGTCGGTTGAACACCGGGGAGCTGTTTTTT; CDR3: CASRARGRLNTGELFF
D: -; J: TRBJ1-1; V: TRBV7-9; size: -; DNA: TGTGCCAGCAGCTTTTATGCGGGGGAGGGAACTGAAGCTTTCTTT; CDR3: CASSFYAGEGTEAFF
D: -; J: TRBJ2-2; V: TRBV5-1; size: -; DNA: TGCGCCAGTACCACAGGACAGCCCACCGGGGAGCTGTTTTTT; CDR3: CASTTGQPTGELFF
D: TRBD1; J: TRBJ1-2; V: TRBV9; size: -; DNA: TGTGCCAGCATCCCCGGGACAGGGAACTATGGCTACACCTTC; CDR3: CASIPGTGNYGYTF
D: -; J: TRBJ1-4; V: TRBV5-4; size: -; DNA: TGTGCCAGCAGCCTTCAGGGCAACGAAAAACTGTTTTTT; CDR3: CASSLQGNEKLFF
D: -; J: TRBJ1-1; V: TRBV18; size: -; DNA: TGTGCCAGCTCTCGGCAGGGATACGTTGAAGCTTTCTTT; CDR3: CASSRQGYVEAFF
D: TRBD2; J: TRBJ2-7; V: TRBV5-5; size: -; DNA: TGTGCCAGCAGCCGGACTAGCGGGGAATACGAGCAGTACTTC; CDR3: CASSRTSGEYEQYF
D: -; J: TRBJ2-7; V: TRBV4-1; size: -; DNA: TGCGCCAGCAGCCAAGATAGCAGCACGCAGTACTTC; CDR3: CASSQDSSTQYF
D: -; J: TRBJ1-2; V: TRBV6-5; size: -; DNA: TGTGCCAGCAGTTACTCGACAGGTCCCTATGGCTACACCTTC; CDR3: CASSYSTGPYGYTF
D: -; J: TRBJ2-3; V: TRBV3-1/TRBV3-2; size: -; DNA: TGTGCCAGCAGCCCTGGGTCCTTTTTAGGAGGAGATACGCAGTATTTT; CDR3: CASSPGSFLGGDTQYF
D: -; J: TRBJ2-4; V: TRBV5-1; size: once; DNA: TGCGCCAGCAGTATCCCACCGGAAAACATTCAGTACTTC; CDR3: CASSIPPENIQYF
D: TRBD1; J: TRBJ2-3; V: TRBV5-1; size: -; DNA: TGCGCCAGCAGCCGCGACGGACAGGGACCTAATGGGGATACGCAGTATTTT; CDR3: CASSRDGQGPNGDTQYF
D: -; J: TRBJ1-3; V: TRBV2; size: -; DNA: TGTGCCAGCAGCGCGGACAGTGCTGGAAACACCATATATTTT; CDR3: CASSADSAGNTIYF
D: -; J: TRBJ1-3; V: TRBV2; size: -; DNA: TGTGCCAGCTGGCAGGGAACTGGAAACACCATATATTTT; CDR3: CASWQGTGNTIYF
D: -; J: TRBJ2-5; V: TRBV7-7; size: -; DNA: TGTGCTAGCAGCACATATAGGGCGTCTAGCGACCAAGAGACCCAGTACTTC; CDR3: CASSTYRASSDQETQYF
D: TRBD2; J: TRBJ2-3; V: TRBV10-3; size: once; DNA: TGTGCCATCAGTGAGTCTGGCGGGGGGACGACAGATACGCAGTATTTT; CDR3: CAISESGGGTTDTQYF
D: -; J: TRBJ1-6; V: TRBV2; size: -; DNA: TGTGCCACCTCCAGGGAAAGCTCCTATAATTCACCCCTCCACTTT; CDR3: CATSRESSYNSPLHF
D: TRBD2; J: TRBJ2-3; V: TRBV6-4; size: -; DNA: TGTGCCAGCGGGGAGACGGGGGGGCCTAATACGCAGTATTTT; CDR3: CASGETGGPNTQYF
D: -; J: TRBJ1-6; V: TRBV5-1; size: -; DNA: TGCGCCAGCAGCTTGATTGACGGGGGGTCACCCCTCCACTTT; CDR3: CASSLIDGGSPLHF
D: -; J: TRBJ2-3; V: TRBV7-8; size: -; DNA: TGTGCCAGCAGCTTTCGAGTTCCAGATACGCAGTATTTT; CDR3: CASSFRVPDTQYF
D: -; J: TRBJ2-5; V: TRBV11-2; size: -; DNA: TGTGCCAGCAGCTCCGCTCCGGACGCGGGGACCCAGTACTTC; CDR3: CASSSAPDAGTQYF
D: -; J: TRBJ2-7; V: TRBV28; size: -; DNA: TGTGCCAGCAGTTTCATGGGGGGAGACTACGAGCAGTACTTC; CDR3: CASSFMGGDYEQYF
D: -; J: TRBJ2-7; V: TRBV28; size: -; DNA: TGTGCCAGCAGTTTAATATCCTACGAGCAGTACTTC; CDR3: CASSLISYEQYF
D: -; J: TRBJ1-2; V: TRBV2; size: -; DNA: TGTGCCAGCAGTGAAGCTTCTGCAGGGGCGCGTGGCTACACCTTC; CDR3: CASSEASAGARGYTF